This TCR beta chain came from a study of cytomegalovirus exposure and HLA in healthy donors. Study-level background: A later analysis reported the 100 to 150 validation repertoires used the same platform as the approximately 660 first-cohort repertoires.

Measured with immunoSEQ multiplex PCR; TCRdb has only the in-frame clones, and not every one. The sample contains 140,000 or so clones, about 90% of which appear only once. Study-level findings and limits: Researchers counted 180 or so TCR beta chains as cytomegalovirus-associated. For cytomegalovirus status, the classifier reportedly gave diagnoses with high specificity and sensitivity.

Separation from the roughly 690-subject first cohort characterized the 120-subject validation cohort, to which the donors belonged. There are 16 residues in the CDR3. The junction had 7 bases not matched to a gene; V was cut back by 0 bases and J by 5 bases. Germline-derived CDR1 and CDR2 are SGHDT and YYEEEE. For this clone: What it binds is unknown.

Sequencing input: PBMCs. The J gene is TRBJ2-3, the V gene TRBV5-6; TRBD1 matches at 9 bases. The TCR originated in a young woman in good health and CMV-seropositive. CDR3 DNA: TGTGCCAGCAGCTTGGTAACAGGGGGCTTGGGAGATACGCAGTATTTT. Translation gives CASSLVTGGLGDTQYF.